A single T cell receptor beta chain is shown here with its context. The antigen remains unidentified. Here the CDR3 omits its conserved ending phenylalanine or tryptophan, so a read error is the likely source. It is unclear where the CDR3 begins or ends on the DNA, so no DNA is shown, and the CDR3 is as TCRdb lists it. After constant-region reverse-primer amplification, full-length variable regions underwent semi-nested PCR with Nested Universal Primer A. TCRdb redid the calling of the 5' RACE reads with MiXCR, one entry per CDR3 protein. The sample comprises approximately 11,000 distinct CDR3 sequences, about a quarter of which are singletons, and 2.5% to 3.5% rests with the top ten. Notes on the study in general: Tumor memory CD4+ T cell TCR gene usage was found to cluster with blood and lymph node memory CD4+ cells and with lymph node naive CD4+ cells. Tumor Treg TCRs overlapped most with tumor naive CD4+ cells.

Cells sorted as Tregs were CD4+, CD25+ and CD127-/low. The TCR originated in a female donor with breast cancer. The material sequenced was Tregs sorted from a lymph node.

The CDR3 sequence is CASSQKAGSSYEQYFGP. This chain links TRBV4-1 with TRBJ1-4. With termini counted, the CDR3 has 17 amino acids. Germline V CDR1 and CDR2: MGHRA, YSYEKL.